A single sample gave rise to the 27 T cell receptor beta chains below, sequenced in a study of cytomegalovirus exposure and HLA in healthy donors. It was with 60 Vbeta and 13 Jbeta primers that the PCR ran. TCRdb's copy holds only in-frame clones and misses some; the assay was immunoSEQ multiplex PCR. This sample yields about 130,000 clones, of which approximately 60% are seen a single time; approximately 1.6% belongs to the top ten. Sequencing was carried out using PBMCs. The receptors come from a human donor in good health.

The genes are TRBV4-1 and TRBJ1-5; a possible D gene is TRBD1 (6 bases). The V and J ends lost 2 bases and 6 bases respectively, with 11 bases between them. CDR3 length: 14 residues. CDR1 is MGHRA, CDR2 YSYEKL, per germline. CDR3 amino acids: CASSQYRAGQPQHF. CDR3 sequence (DNA): TGCGCCAGCAGCCAATACAGGGCGGGTCAGCCCCAGCATTTT.

V usage is TRBV6-1 and J usage is TRBJ1-4; D perhaps matches TRBD1 (5 bases). V lost 7 bases, J lost 8 bases, and 17 bases lay in between. The CDR3 covers 14 residues. The V gene's germline CDR1 is MNHNS and CDR2 SASEGT. This CDR3 is CASNPTGGNEKLFF. The CDR3 DNA sequence: TGTGCCAGCAACCCGACGGGGGGGAACGAAAAACTGTTTTTT.

V gene TRBV7-2 combines with J gene TRBJ2-1; possibly TRBD1 for D (5 bases). The CDR3 covers 16 residues. Germline CDR1 and CDR2: SGHTA and FQGNSA. The ends were cut back, 1 base at V and 0 bases at J, with 10 bases in the middle. In DNA form, the CDR3 reads TGTGCCAGCAGCTTAGACGCCCAGGGCTCCTACAATGAGCAGTTCTTC. Protein sequence: CASSLDAQGSYNEQFF.

The V call is TRBV4-1, the J call TRBJ1-2, with 7 bases that match TRBD1. Germline-derived CDR1 and CDR2 are MGHRA and YSYEKL. The CDR3 totals 15 residues. Germline trimming cut 4 bases from V and 8 bases from J; bases unmatched to any gene: 13. The DNA of the CDR3 is TGCGCCAGCAGCCCCCAACAGGGGCTCGACTTCGGCTACACCTTC. Its translation is CASSPQQGLDFGYTF.

The gene calls are TRBV13 and TRBJ1-4, with TRBD1 matching over 8 bases. Germline assignment: CDR1 PRHDT and CDR2 FYEKMQ (reference sequence). The V segment lost 3 bases and the J segment 6 bases; nucleotides outside the gene matches: 3. The CDR3 length is 14 residues. The CDR3 DNA is TGTGCCAGCAGCTTGCAACAGGGGGATGAAAAACTGTTTTTT. This translates into CASSLQQGDEKLFF.

The chain employs TRBV9 and TRBJ2-3, with TRBD2 matching 9 bases. With 0 bases clipped from V and 0 bases from J, the junction kept 2 bases outside the gene matches. The CDR3 sequence is 16 residues long. Germline V lookup: CDR1 SGDLS, CDR2 YYNGEE. Here the CDR3 DNA reads TGTGCCAGCAGCGTAGGGACTAGCGATAGCACAGATACGCAGTATTTT. This codes for CASSVGTSDSTDTQYF. The entire variable domain, with the rest obtained from reference TRBV9 and TRBJ2-3, is as follows: DSGVTQTPKHLITATGQRVTLRCSPRSGDLSVYWYQQSLDQGLQFLIQYYNGEERAKGNILERFSAQQFPDLHSELNLSSLELGDSALYFCASSVGTSDSTDTQYFGPGTRLTVL.

The gene calls are TRBV7-9 and TRBJ1-1; D possibly corresponds to TRBD1 (5 bases). Germline assignment: CDR1 SEHNR and CDR2 FQNEAQ (reference sequence). The CDR3 sequence is 15 residues long. Trimming shortened V by 1 base and J by 7 bases, and 16 bases separated the two germline ends. The CDR3 reads CASSLVLGQSSEAFF. The CDR3 nucleotides are TGTGCCAGCAGCTTAGTTTTGGGGCAGTCGAGTGAAGCTTTCTTT.

V is TRBV5-1 and J is TRBJ2-7, with TRBD1 as a possible D gene (7 bases). This CDR3 spans 14 amino acids. The V gene's germline CDR1 is SGHRS and CDR2 YFSETQ. Trimming removed 4 bases from V and 3 bases from J, with 14 bases in between. This chain's CDR3 is CASSPGGQIYEQYF. Here the CDR3 DNA reads TGCGCCAGCAGCCCCGGGGGACAGATCTACGAGCAGTACTTC. Full variable domain (rest looked up from reference TRBV5-1 and TRBJ2-7): KAGVTQTPRYLIKTRGQQVTLSCSPISGHRSVSWYQQTPGQGLQFLFEYFSETQRNKGNFPGRFSGRQFSNSRSEMNVSTLELGDSALYLCASSPGGQIYEQYFGPGTRLTVT.

The J gene is TRBJ2-3, the V gene TRBV27, with D tentatively TRBD2 (6 bases). The CDR3 covers 13 residues. Germline V CDR1 and CDR2: MNHEY, SMNVEV (reference sequence). V was cut by 4 bases and J by 5 bases, with 10 bases left in between. The CDR3 coding sequence is TGTGCCAGCAGTTCTAGCGTGATAGATACGCAGTATTTT. This encodes CASSSSVIDTQYF.

This chain links TRBV25-1 with TRBJ2-2; D remains unclear. V gave up 2 bases and J gave up 10 bases, with 8 bases separating them. The CDR3 length is 12 residues. Per germline, CDR1 MGHDK and CDR2 SYGVNS. Here the CDR3 reads CASSESRSELFF. The CDR3 DNA follows: TGTGCCAGCAGTGAAAGCCGGTCGGAGCTGTTTTTT.

Turning to this clone: This CDR3 is also generated by other DNA sequences in the sample. The gene calls are TRBV9 and TRBJ2-3; TRBD2 matches 12 bases. The germline V gene has CDR1 SGDLS and CDR2 YYNGEE. With 3 bases clipped from V and 0 bases from J, the junction kept 2 bases outside the gene matches. The length of the CDR3 is 16 residues. DNA of the CDR3: TGTGCCAGCAGCGCAGGGACTAGCGGGAGCACAGATACGCAGTATTTT. Protein sequence: CASSAGTSGSTDTQYF.

The table lists this clone with a few counts. This chain joins TRBV5-1 and TRBJ2-3; TRBD2 matches at 9 bases. After removal of 2 bases from V and 6 bases from J, the junction contained 7 bases not matched to a gene. From germline, CDR1 is SGHRS and CDR2 YFSETQ. The CDR3 extends over 15 amino acids. This CDR3 is CASSLRREGRDTQYF. In nucleotides, the CDR3 is TGCGCCAGCAGCTTACGGCGGGAGGGCCGGGATACGCAGTATTTT.

The chain recombines TRBV11-3 with TRBJ2-1, with TRBD2 matching 8 bases. This CDR3 spans 14 amino acids. V was clipped by 4 bases and J by 7 bases; unmatched bases: 6. Germline-derived CDR1 and CDR2 are SGHNT and YENEEA. The CDR3 here is CASSSSGSRNEQFF. The DNA of the CDR3 is TGTGCCAGCAGCTCCAGCGGGAGTAGGAATGAGCAGTTCTTC.

The V and J genes are TRBV7-2 and TRBJ1-5, with a tentative D call TRBD1 (5 bases). Germline CDR1 reads SGHTA; CDR2 reads FQGNSA. The CDR3 loop spans 15 amino acids. Trimming removed 5 bases at V and 0 bases at J, with 11 bases between. CDR3 loop: CASSRGLYSNQPQHF. The CDR3 DNA reads TGTGCCAGCAGCCGGGGGTTGTATAGCAATCAGCCCCAGCATTTT.

The chain combines TRBV27 with TRBJ2-5, with 7 bases matching TRBD2. The CDR3 sequence is 16 residues long. Germline CDR1 is MNHEY and CDR2 is SMNVEV (reference sequence). V lost 5 bases, J lost 4 bases, and 13 bases stayed unmatched. CDR3 amino acids: CASSLLGRGPRETQYF. DNA for the CDR3: TGTGCCAGCAGTCTCCTTGGGAGGGGCCCCAGAGAGACCCAGTACTTC.

The V gene is TRBV2, the J gene TRBJ2-7; TRBD1 matches at 10 bases. The CDR3 is made up of 14 amino acids. Losses at the gene ends were 4 bases for V and 7 bases for J; bases not matched to a gene: 7. Germline-derived CDR1 and CDR2 are SNHLY and FYNNEI. The CDR3 spells CASSVGGGQGEQYF. DNA for the CDR3: TGTGCCAGCAGTGTGGGCGGGGGACAGGGGGAGCAGTACTTC.

This clone was observed a few times. The gene calls are TRBV10-3 and TRBJ2-7; 7 nucleotides align to TRBD1. With 4 bases clipped from V and 3 bases from J, the junction kept 6 bases outside the gene matches. Germline V gives CDR1 ENHRY, CDR2 SYGVKD. The CDR3 spans 14 residues. CDR3 amino acids: CAISGQGAGYEQYF. DNA for the CDR3: TGTGCCATCAGTGGACAGGGTGCGGGCTACGAGCAGTACTTC.

The chain recombines TRBV5-4 with TRBJ2-7, with TRBD1 identical over 7 bases. The CDR3 consists of 14 residues. The V gene's germline CDR1 is SGHNT and CDR2 YYREEE (reference sequence). The J segment lost 6 bases and the V segment lost 0 bases, leaving 6 bases of the junction unmatched. This chain's CDR3 is CASSLVDRVGEQYF. The CDR3 DNA reads TGTGCCAGCAGCTTGGTTGACAGGGTTGGCGAGCAGTACTTC.

This chain's CDR3 is CASSSTQGREKLFF. DNA of the CDR3: TGTGCCAGCAGTTCGACCCAGGGTCGGGAAAAACTGTTTTTT. The V call is TRBV27, the J call TRBJ1-4; perhaps TRBD1 as D (5 bases). Trimming left V 4 bases short and J 8 bases short, with 14 bases between. Germline lookup yields CDR1 MNHEY and CDR2 SMNVEV (reference sequence). The length of the CDR3 is 14 residues.

The CDR3 sequence: CASSDTGSSYEQYF. The CDR3 DNA sequence: TGTGCCAGCAGCGACACAGGGAGTTCCTACGAGCAGTACTTC. The chain combines TRBV5-6 with TRBJ2-7; D might be TRBD1 (6 bases). Germline V gives CDR1 SGHDT, CDR2 YYEEEE. The CDR3 is 14 residues long. Deletions cut 4 bases from V and 1 base from J, with 12 bases between.

The chain is built from TRBV27 and TRBJ2-7; D is undetermined. CDR1 MNHEY and CDR2 SMNVEV come from the germline V gene (reference sequence). Between the trimmed V and J ends, which lost 6 bases and 2 bases, there was a span of 5 bases. This CDR3 is built from 11 residues. The CDR3 bases are TGTGCCAGCAGCTACCCCTACGAGCAGTACTTC. Encoded protein: CASSYPYEQYF.

This chain joins TRBV5-1 and TRBJ2-5; no clear D. The CDR3 spans 12 residues. Per germline, CDR1 SGHRS and CDR2 YFSETQ. Trimming took 3 bases from V and 1 from J, leaving 4 bases between them. CDR3 region: CASSYTQETQYF. In nucleotides, the CDR3 is TGCGCCAGCAGCTACACCCAAGAGACCCAGTACTTC.

This clone was observed a handful of times. The DNA for the CDR3 is TGTGCCAGCAGCCCGACTAGCGGAGCTAACAATGAGCAGTTCTTC. Protein sequence: CASSPTSGANNEQFF. This chain links TRBV5-4 with TRBJ2-1, with 9 bases fitting TRBD2. The CDR3 has 15 amino acids. J gave up 5 bases and V 4 bases, and 7 bases lay outside the gene matches. The germline V gene has CDR1 SGHNT and CDR2 YYREEE (reference sequence).

This clone was counted only a few times. The chain uses TRBV5-1 and TRBJ2-7; maybe TRBD1 (5 bases). V lost 0 bases and J lost 2, with 9 bases in between. In germline, CDR1 is SGHRS, CDR2 YFSETQ. This CDR3 spans 14 amino acids. Here the CDR3 reads CASSLGQGAYEQYF. The CDR3 DNA follows: TGCGCCAGCAGCTTGGGTCAGGGTGCCTACGAGCAGTACTTC. The entire variable domain, with the rest obtained from reference TRBV5-1 and TRBJ2-7, is as follows: KAGVTQTPRYLIKTRGQQVTLSCSPISGHRSVSWYQQTPGQGLQFLFEYFSETQRNKGNFPGRFSGRQFSNSRSEMNVSTLELGDSALYLCASSLGQGAYEQYFGPGTRLTVT.

The chain employs TRBV6-1 and TRBJ2-3, with D possibly matching TRBD1 (6 bases). Germline V gene data show CDR1 as MNHNS and CDR2 as SASEGT. This CDR3 has 15 amino acids. Between the trimmed V and J ends, which lost 6 bases and 0 bases, there was a span of 13 bases. CDR3 coding DNA: TGTGCCAGCAGCGTGGGGGCGGTTAGCACAGATACGCAGTATTTT. Amino acid sequence: CASSVGAVSTDTQYF.

This clone was counted a few times. The V gene is TRBV18, the J gene TRBJ1-2, with 8 bases fitting TRBD1. The CDR3 has 15 residues. V shed 4 bases, J shed 4 bases, and the junction held 8 bases outside the gene matches. Looked up from germline, CDR1 is KGHSH and CDR2 is LQKENI. CDR3: CASSQGQVPIYGYTF. In DNA, the CDR3 is TGTGCCAGCTCACAGGGACAGGTGCCGATCTATGGCTACACCTTC. The variable domain in full, completed from reference TRBV18 and TRBJ1-2, reads NAGVMQNPRHLVRRRGQEARLRCSPMKGHSHVYWYRQLPEEGLKFMVYLQKENIIDESGMPKERFSAEFPKEGPSILRIQQVVRGDSAAYFCASSQGQVPIYGYTFGSGTRLTVV.

A few counts support this clone. The chain links TRBV2 to TRBJ1-4; D ambiguous. Germline CDR1 is SNHLY and CDR2 is FYNNEI. This CDR3 is built from 11 residues. Deletions cut 5 bases from V and 6 bases from J, with 4 bases between. This CDR3 reads CASSLYEKLFF. CDR3 in DNA: TGTGCCAGCAGTTTATATGAAAAACTGTTTTTT.